This T cell receptor (beta chain) is from a study of blood T cell repertoires in COVID-19. Turning to the study itself: Sites across the United States, Italy and Spain contributed samples from acute and convalescent COVID-19. T cells, B-cell-depleted T cells, or PBMCs supplied cDNA or gDNA.

Per the authors' pipeline: Amplification with reference gene primers provided the estimates of nucleated cell counts. Sequencing was performed with immunoSEQ multiplex PCR; in TCRdb, only in-frame clones are kept and a portion is missing. For V, J and clone size, that table is used; D and trimming come from the DNA. The sample holds tens of thousands of clones, over 80% seen once. Trimming removed 3 bases at V and 4 bases at J, with 10 bases between. The CDR3 consists of 13 residues. Per the germline V gene, CDR1 is SGHRS and CDR2 is YFSETQ. The sequenced sample was peripheral blood. The clonotype comes from a man between 65 and 79 years old with acute or convalescent COVID-19. This rearrangement joins TRBV5-1 to TRBJ2-5, with D possibly matching TRBD2 (5 bases). The CDR3 DNA is TGCGCCAGCAGCTCGACGGGGTCAGAGACCCAGTACTTC. Amino acids: CASSSTGSETQYF.